This T cell receptor (beta chain) stems from a study of human CD8 memory T cell subsets (dated by TCRdb to the early 2020s). Context from the whole study: To assess how stem-like (TSTEM), progenitor exhausted-like (TPEX) and effector memory CD8+ T cell subsets are clonally related, the TCRbeta repertoires of these three subsets were compared. Six donors each provided TSTEM, TPEX and effector memory subsets, and TCRbeta repertoires were obtained from all six.

What the authors observed across the whole study: Both stem-like subsets shared clonotypes with effector memory cells, but TSTEM and TPEX repertoires overlapped minimally, suggesting distinct antigen spectra. Only TCRbeta chains were sequenced, and repertoire comparisons rested on five or six donors tested with paired t-tests and Bonferroni correction. Based on Chao1 estimates, TSTEM subsets appeared to have greater repertoire diversity than TPEX subsets, which could potentially reflect a broader range of specificities. Normalized Shannon-Wiener diversity was similarly high in TSTEM and TPEX subsets, while effector memory subsets were less diverse by comparison.

With regard to this clonotype: It lacks a known antigen.

Density gradient separation was used to isolate peripheral blood mononuclear cells from healthy donor buffy coats. The study enriched total CD8+ T cells through negative magnetic separation using EasySep or MojoSort CD8+ T cell isolation kits. For each subset, total RNA was extracted using an RNeasy Mini Kit from duplicate vials of more than 120,000 sorted CD8+ T cells. The PBMCs were used fresh or after being cryopreserved in fetal bovine serum with about 10% DMSO. CD8+ T cell subsets were sorted to purity by fluorescence-activated cell sorting on a FACSAria III. CDR1 and CDR2 are drawn from the germline V gene: SGHVS, FQNEAQ. The CDR3 starts with the cysteine, ends with the phenylalanine, and has 20 residues. No nucleotide data were recorded. A Human TCR Profiling Kit was used to prepare UMI-labeled 5' RACE TCRbeta libraries. Every TCRbeta library was prepared in parallel with an identical number of PCR cycles. The study's own analysis went as follows. The number of functional CDR3beta clonotypes in each TCRbeta library ranged from roughly 3,000 to 20,000. MIGEC 1.2.9 was used for UMI extraction and consensus assembly, with a minimum of three reads required per UMI. MiXCR 3.0.3 was used to extract in-frame CDR3beta repertoires. After each sample was downsampled to 42,000 randomly selected UMIs, diversity metrics were computed in VDJtools 1.2.1. For each sample pair, the repertoire overlap metrics D, R and F2 were calculated in VDJtools using the top 3,000 clones. TCRdb reprocessed the reads and assigns one entry to each CDR3 protein sequence, leaving out DNA. The V and J calls, along with clone size, are taken from TCRdb and not from the paper's own processing. This sample's clone table shows about 7,400 distinct CDR3 sequences. The top ten hold roughly 25% of the sample.

Material: CD8+ T cells from PBMCs. This receptor chain uses TRBV7-8 and TRBJ2-2; absent DNA, TCRdb's TRBD1 call cannot be checked. This clonotype was sampled from a human donor in good health. This receptor has the CDR3 CASSSLFGDSPRFLDGELFF.